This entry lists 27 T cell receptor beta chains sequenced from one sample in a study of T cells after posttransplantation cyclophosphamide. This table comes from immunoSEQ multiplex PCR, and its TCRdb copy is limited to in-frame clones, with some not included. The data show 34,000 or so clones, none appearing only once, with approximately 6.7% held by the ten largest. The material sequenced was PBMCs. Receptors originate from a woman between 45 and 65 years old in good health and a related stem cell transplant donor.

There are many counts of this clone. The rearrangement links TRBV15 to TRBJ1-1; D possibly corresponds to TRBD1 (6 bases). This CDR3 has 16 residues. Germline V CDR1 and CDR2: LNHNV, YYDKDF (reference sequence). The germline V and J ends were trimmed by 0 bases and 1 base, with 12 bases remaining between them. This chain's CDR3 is CATSRDLTGKNTEAFF. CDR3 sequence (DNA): TGTGCCACCAGCAGAGATCTTACAGGGAAGAACACTGAAGCTTTCTTT.

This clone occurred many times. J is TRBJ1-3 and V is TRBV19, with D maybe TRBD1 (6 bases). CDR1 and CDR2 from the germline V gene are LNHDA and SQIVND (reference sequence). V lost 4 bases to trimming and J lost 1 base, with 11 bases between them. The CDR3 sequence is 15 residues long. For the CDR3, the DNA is TGTGCCAGTAGTACCCGACAGGTATCTGGAAACACCATATATTTT. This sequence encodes CASSTRQVSGNTIYF.

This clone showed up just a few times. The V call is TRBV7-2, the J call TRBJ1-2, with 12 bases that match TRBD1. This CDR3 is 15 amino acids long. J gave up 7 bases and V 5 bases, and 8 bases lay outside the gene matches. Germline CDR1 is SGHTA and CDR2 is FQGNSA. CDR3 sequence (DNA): TGTGCCAGCAGCCCGACCGGGACAGGGGGCTCTGGCTACACCTTC. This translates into CASSPTGTGGSGYTF.

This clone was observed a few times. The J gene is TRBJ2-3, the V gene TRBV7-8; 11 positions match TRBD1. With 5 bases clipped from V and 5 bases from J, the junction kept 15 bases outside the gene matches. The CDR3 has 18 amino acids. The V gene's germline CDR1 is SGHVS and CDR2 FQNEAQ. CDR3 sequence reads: CASSLNIRTGGAVDTQYF. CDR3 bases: TGTGCCAGCAGCCTAAATATAAGGACAGGGGGCGCGGTAGATACGCAGTATTTT.

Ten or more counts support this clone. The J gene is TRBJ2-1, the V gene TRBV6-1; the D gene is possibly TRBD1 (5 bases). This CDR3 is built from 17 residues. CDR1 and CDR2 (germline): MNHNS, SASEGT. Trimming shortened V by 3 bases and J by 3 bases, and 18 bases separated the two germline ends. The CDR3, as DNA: TGTGCCAGCAGTGACCTAAGGGCCGCGACAGACTACAATGAGCAGTTCTTC. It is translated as CASSDLRAATDYNEQFF.

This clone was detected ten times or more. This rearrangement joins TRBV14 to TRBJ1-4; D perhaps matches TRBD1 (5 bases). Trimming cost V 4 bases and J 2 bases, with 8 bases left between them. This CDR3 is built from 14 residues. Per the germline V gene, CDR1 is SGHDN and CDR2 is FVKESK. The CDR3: CASSPGVTNEKLFF. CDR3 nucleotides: TGTGCCAGCAGCCCGGGGGTGACTAATGAAAAACTGTTTTTT. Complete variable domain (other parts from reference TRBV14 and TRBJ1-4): EAGVTQFPSHSVIEKGQTVTLRCDPISGHDNLYWYRRVMGKEIKFLLHFVKESKQDESGMPNNRFLAERTGGTYSTLKVQPAELEDSGVYFCASSPGVTNEKLFFGSGTQLSVL.

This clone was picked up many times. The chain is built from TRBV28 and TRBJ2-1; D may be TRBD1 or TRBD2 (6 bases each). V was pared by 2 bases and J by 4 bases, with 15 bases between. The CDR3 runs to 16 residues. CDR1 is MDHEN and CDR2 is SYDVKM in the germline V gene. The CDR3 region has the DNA TGTGCCAGCAGTTTAACTCACGGAGGGGGATACAATGAGCAGTTCTTC. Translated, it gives CASSLTHGGGYNEQFF.

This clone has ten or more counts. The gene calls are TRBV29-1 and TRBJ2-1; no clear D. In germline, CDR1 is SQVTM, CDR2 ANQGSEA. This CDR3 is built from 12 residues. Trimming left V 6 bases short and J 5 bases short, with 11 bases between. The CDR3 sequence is CSVARTNNEQFF. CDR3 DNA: TGCAGCGTGGCCCGCACGAACAATGAGCAGTTCTTC.

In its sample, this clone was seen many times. This CDR3 is CASSLHVAGSSYEQYF. The CDR3 nucleotides are TGCGCCAGCAGCCTCCATGTAGCGGGAAGCTCCTACGAGCAGTACTTC. The chain combines TRBV4-3 with TRBJ2-7; 8 bases are a match to TRBD2. The CDR3 is made up of 16 amino acids. J lost 0 bases, V lost 4 bases, and 8 bases had no gene match. From germline, CDR1 is LGHNA and CDR2 YSLEER.

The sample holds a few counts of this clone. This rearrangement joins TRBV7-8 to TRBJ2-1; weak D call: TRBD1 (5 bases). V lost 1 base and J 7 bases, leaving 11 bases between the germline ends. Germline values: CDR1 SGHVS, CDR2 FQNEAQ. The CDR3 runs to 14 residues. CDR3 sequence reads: CASSLVLGVNEQFF. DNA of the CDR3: TGTGCCAGCAGCTTAGTGCTAGGGGTGAATGAGCAGTTCTTC. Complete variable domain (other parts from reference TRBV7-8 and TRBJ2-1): GAGVSQSPRYKVAKRGQDVALRCDPISGHVSLFWYQQALGQGPEFLTYFQNEAQLDKSGLPSDRFFAERPEGSVSTLKIQRTQQEDSAVYLCASSLVLGVNEQFFGPGTRLTVL.

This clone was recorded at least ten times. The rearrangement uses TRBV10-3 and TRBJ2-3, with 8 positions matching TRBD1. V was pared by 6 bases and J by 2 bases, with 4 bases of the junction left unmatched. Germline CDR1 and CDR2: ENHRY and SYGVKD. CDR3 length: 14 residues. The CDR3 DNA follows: TGTGCCATCAGGCAGGGACAGGACACAGATACGCAGTATTTT. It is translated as CAIRQGQDTDTQYF.

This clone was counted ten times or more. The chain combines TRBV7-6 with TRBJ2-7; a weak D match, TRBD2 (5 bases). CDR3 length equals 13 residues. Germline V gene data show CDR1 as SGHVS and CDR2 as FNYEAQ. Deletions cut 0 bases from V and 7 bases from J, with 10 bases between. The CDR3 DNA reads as TGTGCCAGCAGCTTAGCCGGGCGCGGGGAGCAGTACTTC. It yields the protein CASSLAGRGEQYF.

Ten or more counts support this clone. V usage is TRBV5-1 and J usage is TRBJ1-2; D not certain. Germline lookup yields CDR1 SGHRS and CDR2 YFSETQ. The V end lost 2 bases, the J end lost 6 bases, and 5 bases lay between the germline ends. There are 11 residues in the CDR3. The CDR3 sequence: CASSLIDGYTF. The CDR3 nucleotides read TGCGCCAGCAGCTTAATAGATGGCTACACCTTC.

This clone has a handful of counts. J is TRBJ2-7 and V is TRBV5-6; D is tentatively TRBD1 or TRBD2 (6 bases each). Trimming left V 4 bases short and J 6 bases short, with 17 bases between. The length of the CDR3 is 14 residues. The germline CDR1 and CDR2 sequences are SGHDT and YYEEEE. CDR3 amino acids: CASSLGRGGREQYF. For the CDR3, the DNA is TGTGCCAGCAGCCTTGGCAGGGGAGGCCGCGAGCAGTACTTC.

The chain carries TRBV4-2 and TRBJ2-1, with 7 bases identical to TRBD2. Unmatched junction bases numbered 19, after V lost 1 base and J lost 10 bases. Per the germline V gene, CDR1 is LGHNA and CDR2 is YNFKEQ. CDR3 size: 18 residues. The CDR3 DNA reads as TGTGCCAGCAGCCAAGTTTGGGGGGGATCGGTGCTGGGGGGGGAGCAGTTCTTC. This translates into CASSQVWGGSVLGGEQFF.

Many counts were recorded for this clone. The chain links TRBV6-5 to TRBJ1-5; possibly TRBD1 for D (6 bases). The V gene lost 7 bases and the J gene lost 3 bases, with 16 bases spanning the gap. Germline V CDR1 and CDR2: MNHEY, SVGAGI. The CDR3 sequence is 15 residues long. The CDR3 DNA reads TGTGCCAGCACCCGGGGGGGGGCCTTCAATCAGCCCCAGCATTTT. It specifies CASTRGGAFNQPQHF.

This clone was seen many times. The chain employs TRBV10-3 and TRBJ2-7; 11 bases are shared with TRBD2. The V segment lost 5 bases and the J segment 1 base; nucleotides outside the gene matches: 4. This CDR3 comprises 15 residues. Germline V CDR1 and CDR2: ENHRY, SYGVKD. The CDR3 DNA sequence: TGTGCCATCAGTTCGGGACTAGCGGTTTCCTACGAGCAGTACTTC. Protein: CAISSGLAVSYEQYF.

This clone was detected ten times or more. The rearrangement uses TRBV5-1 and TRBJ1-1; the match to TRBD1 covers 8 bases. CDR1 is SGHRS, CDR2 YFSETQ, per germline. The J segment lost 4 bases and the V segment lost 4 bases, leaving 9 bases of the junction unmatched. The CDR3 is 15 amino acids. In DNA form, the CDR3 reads TGCGCCAGCAGCCAAAAGACAGGGGTTCGCACTGAAGCTTTCTTT. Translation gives CASSQKTGVRTEAFF.

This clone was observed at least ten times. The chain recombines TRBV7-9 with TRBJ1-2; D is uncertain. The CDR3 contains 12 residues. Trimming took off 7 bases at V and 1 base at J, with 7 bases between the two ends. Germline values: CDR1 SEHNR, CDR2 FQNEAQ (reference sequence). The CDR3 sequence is CASTELNYGYTF. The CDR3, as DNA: TGTGCCAGCACCGAGCTTAACTATGGCTACACCTTC.

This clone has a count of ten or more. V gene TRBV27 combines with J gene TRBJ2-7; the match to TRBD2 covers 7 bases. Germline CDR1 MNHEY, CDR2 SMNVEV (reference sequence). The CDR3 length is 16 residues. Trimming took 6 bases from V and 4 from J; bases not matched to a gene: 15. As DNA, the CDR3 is TGTGCCAGCAGCCGAACCCGGGCTAGCGGTCTATACGAGCAGTACTTC. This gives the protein CASSRTRASGLYEQYF.

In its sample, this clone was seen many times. CDR3 nucleotides: TGTGCCACCAGCAGAGAGGGCTACGTTGCAACTAATGAAAAACTGTTTTTT. It codes for CATSREGYVATNEKLFF. The V gene is TRBV15, the J gene TRBJ1-4; unclear D gene. CDR3 length: 17 amino acids. Trimming removed 0 bases at V and 0 bases at J, with 11 bases between. Germline CDR1 LNHNV, CDR2 YYDKDF (reference sequence). The entire variable domain, with the rest obtained from reference TRBV15 and TRBJ1-4, is as follows: DAMVIQNPRYQVTQFGKPVTLSCSQTLNHNVMYWYQQKSSQAPKLLFHYYDKDFNNEADTPDNFQSRRPNTSFCFLDIRSPGLGDTAMYLCATSREGYVATNEKLFFGSGTQLSVL.

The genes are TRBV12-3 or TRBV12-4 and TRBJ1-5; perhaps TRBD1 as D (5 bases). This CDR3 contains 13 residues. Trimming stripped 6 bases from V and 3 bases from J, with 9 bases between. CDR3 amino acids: CASSGGINQPQHF. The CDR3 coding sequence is TGTGCCAGCAGCGGGGGGATCAATCAGCCCCAGCATTTT.

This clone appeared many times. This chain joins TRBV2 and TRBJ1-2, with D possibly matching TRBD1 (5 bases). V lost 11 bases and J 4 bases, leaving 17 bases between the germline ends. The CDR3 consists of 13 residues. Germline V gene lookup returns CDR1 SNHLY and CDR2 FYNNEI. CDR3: CASSPGRVYGYTF. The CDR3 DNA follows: TGTGCCTCTTCCCCGGGCAGGGTCTATGGCTACACCTTC.

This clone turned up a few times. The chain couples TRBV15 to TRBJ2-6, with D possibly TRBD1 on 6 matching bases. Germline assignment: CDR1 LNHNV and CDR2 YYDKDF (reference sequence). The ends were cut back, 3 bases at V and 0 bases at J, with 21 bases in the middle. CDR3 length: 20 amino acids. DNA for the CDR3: TGTGCCACCAGCAGCCCCAGGGGCGGCAGGTTCATCTCTGGGGCCAACGTCCTGACTTTC. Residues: CATSSPRGGRFISGANVLTF.

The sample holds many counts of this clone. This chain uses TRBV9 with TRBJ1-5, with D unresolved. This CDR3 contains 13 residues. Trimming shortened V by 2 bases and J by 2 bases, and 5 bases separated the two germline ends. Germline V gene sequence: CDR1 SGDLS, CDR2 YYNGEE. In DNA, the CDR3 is TGTGCCAGCAGCGTCCAGGGCAATCAGCCCCAGCATTTT. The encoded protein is CASSVQGNQPQHF.

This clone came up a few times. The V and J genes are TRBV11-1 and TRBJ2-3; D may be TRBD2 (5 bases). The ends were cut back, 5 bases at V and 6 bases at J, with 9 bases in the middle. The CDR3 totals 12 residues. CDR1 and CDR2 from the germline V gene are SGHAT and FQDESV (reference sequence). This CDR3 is CASSARGDTQYF. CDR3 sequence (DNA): TGTGCCAGCAGCGCTCGAGGGGATACGCAGTATTTT.

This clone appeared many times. For the CDR3, the DNA is TGTGCCAGTATCGGACAGGGCCTTTATGGCTACACCTTC. Its protein product is CASIGQGLYGYTF. The V and J genes are TRBV19 and TRBJ1-2; 8 bases fit TRBD1. Germline V gene lookup returns CDR1 LNHDA and CDR2 SQIVND (reference sequence). The V gene end was trimmed by 7 bases and the J gene end by 5 bases; junction bases not matched to a gene: 6. The length of the CDR3 is 13 residues. Full variable domain (remainder filled in from reference TRBV19 and TRBJ1-2): DGGITQSPKYLFRKEGQNVTLSCEQNLNHDAMYWYRQDPGQGLRLIYYSQIVNDFQKGDIAEGYSVSREKKESFPLTVTSAQKNPTAFYLCASIGQGLYGYTFGSGTRLTVV.